This record looks at one TCR beta chain sequence and its context. The data stem from a study of blood T cell repertoires in COVID-19. The germline gives CDR1 SEHNR, CDR2 FQNEAQ (reference sequence). V was trimmed by 4 bases and J by 6 bases, leaving 6 bases between them. The CDR3 runs 12 residues. Clones were sequenced by immunoSEQ multiplex PCR, and TCRdb holds only the in-frame ones, with some missing. The sample lists 140,000 to 150,000 clones, 84% occurring once. The sequencing sample was made of peripheral blood. The chain links TRBV7-9 to TRBJ2-2; D remains ambiguous. The clonotype comes from a human donor in a cohort sampled during active COVID-19. The CDR3 region is CASSYLAGELFF. The CDR3 DNA sequence: TGTGCCAGCAGCTATCTCGCCGGGGAGCTGTTTTTT.